The 10 T cell receptor beta chains below were found in one sample sequenced in a study of blood T cell repertoires in COVID-19. Method: immunoSEQ multiplex PCR; TCRdb's copy keeps in-frame clones and lacks some. The profile shows about 210,000 clones, about three quarters of them singletons. The sequenced material came from peripheral blood. The receptors shown here come from a woman aged 70-85 years with acute or convalescent COVID-19.

This chain links TRBV19 with TRBJ2-5; D may be TRBD1 (6 bases). This CDR3 is 16 amino acids long. Trimming took 3 bases from V and 3 from J, leaving 17 bases between them. Per the germline V gene, CDR1 is LNHDA and CDR2 is SQIVND (reference sequence). In DNA form, the CDR3 reads TGTGCCAGTAGTATTCGGGGCAGGGGAACAGAAGAGACCCAGTACTTC. Its translation: CASSIRGRGTEETQYF. The whole variable domain, remainder taken from reference TRBV19 and TRBJ2-5, is DGGITQSPKYLFRKEGQNVTLSCEQNLNHDAMYWYRQDPGQGLRLIYYSQIVNDFQKGDIAEGYSVSREKKESFPLTVTSAQKNPTAFYLCASSIRGRGTEETQYFGPGTRLLVL.

The V and J genes are TRBV11-2 and TRBJ2-7; a weak D match, TRBD1 (7 bases). Germline V gene sequence: CDR1 SGHAT, CDR2 FQNNGV. The CDR3 sequence is 15 residues long. V shed 6 bases and J shed 4 bases, with 19 bases lying between them. The CDR3 is CASSFTWGDSYEQYV. CDR3 sequence (DNA): TGTGCCAGCAGTTTTACGTGGGGGGACAGTTACGAGCAGTACGTC.

The rearrangement uses TRBV5-1 and TRBJ2-1; tentative D call: TRBD1 (5 bases). The V gene lost 0 bases and the J gene lost 6 bases, with 13 bases spanning the gap. Germline V CDR1 and CDR2: SGHRS, YFSETQ. CDR3 length: 15 amino acids. The CDR3, as DNA: TGCGCCAGCAGCTTGGGGCAGGGCAATCGCAATGAGCAGTTCTTC. Amino acids: CASSLGQGNRNEQFF.

The chain has TRBV6-2 or TRBV6-3 and TRBJ2-5; 9 bases line up with TRBD2. This CDR3 is 17 amino acids long. The J segment lost 0 bases and the V segment lost 0 bases, leaving 5 bases of the junction unmatched. CDR1 MNHEY and CDR2 SVGEGT come from the germline V gene. CDR3 protein: CASSYSMLAGHQETQYF. CDR3 DNA sequence: TGTGCCAGCAGTTACTCGATGCTAGCGGGGCACCAAGAGACCCAGTACTTC.

The V and J genes are TRBV4-3 and TRBJ2-7, with 8 bases fitting TRBD1. CDR1 and CDR2 (germline): LGHNA, YSLEER. This CDR3 region has 17 residues. V dropped 0 bases and J dropped 7; count of bases not matched to a gene: 14. The CDR3 loop is CASSQDTKGQARLEQYF. The CDR3 DNA follows: TGCGCCAGCAGCCAAGATACAAAGGGACAGGCCCGTTTGGAGCAGTACTTC.

The chain is built from TRBV18 and TRBJ2-3, with 7 nucleotides matching TRBD2. In germline, CDR1 is KGHSH, CDR2 LQKENI. The CDR3 covers 16 residues. Unmatched junction bases numbered 6, after V lost 1 base and J lost 2 bases. CDR3 amino acids: CASSPLSGDHTDTQYF. The DNA for the CDR3 is TGTGCCAGCTCACCACTCAGCGGGGATCACACAGATACGCAGTATTTT. Filled out from reference TRBV18 and TRBJ2-3, the complete variable domain reads NAGVMQNPRHLVRRRGQEARLRCSPMKGHSHVYWYRQLPEEGLKFMVYLQKENIIDESGMPKERFSAEFPKEGPSILRIQQVVRGDSAAYFCASSPLSGDHTDTQYFGPGTRLTVL.

V is TRBV9 and J is TRBJ2-5, with 10 bases fitting TRBD2. This CDR3 contains 16 residues. With 0 bases clipped from V and 4 bases from J, the junction kept 6 bases outside the gene matches. CDR1 is SGDLS and CDR2 is YYNGEE in the germline V gene. The CDR3 protein is CASSVELAGSLETQYF. Here the CDR3 DNA reads TGTGCCAGCAGCGTAGAACTAGCGGGGTCCTTAGAGACCCAGTACTTC.

The chain uses TRBV5-1 and TRBJ2-2; weak D call: TRBD2 (5 bases). Germline CDR1 and CDR2: SGHRS and YFSETQ. Trimming cost V 4 bases and J 2 bases, with 9 bases left between them. CDR3 length equals 14 residues. This chain's CDR3 is CASSAAENTGELFF. The CDR3 region has the DNA TGCGCCAGCAGCGCAGCGGAAAACACCGGGGAGCTGTTTTTT.

The V gene is TRBV7-8, the J gene TRBJ1-2; D gene uncertain. CDR3 length: 16 amino acids. V lost 2 bases and J lost 1, with 14 bases in between. CDR1 is SGHVS and CDR2 is FQNEAQ in the germline V gene. CDR3 loop: CASSLNAGKDNYGYTF. As DNA, the CDR3 is TGTGCCAGCAGCTTAAACGCAGGAAAAGATAACTATGGCTACACCTTC. Looking up the rest from reference TRBV7-8 and TRBJ1-2 gives the full variable domain: GAGVSQSPRYKVAKRGQDVALRCDPISGHVSLFWYQQALGQGPEFLTYFQNEAQLDKSGLPSDRFFAERPEGSVSTLKIQRTQQEDSAVYLCASSLNAGKDNYGYTFGSGTRLTVV.

J is TRBJ1-6 and V is TRBV5-1; TRBD1 matches at 7 bases. Germline V gene data show CDR1 as SGHRS and CDR2 as YFSETQ. This CDR3 spans 13 amino acids. V dropped 8 bases and J dropped 10; count of bases not matched to a gene: 9. The CDR3 loop is CARGKAGGSPLHF. In DNA form, the CDR3 reads TGCGCCAGAGGTAAGGCAGGGGGGTCACCCCTCCACTTT.